A single sample gave rise to the 17 T cell receptor beta chains below, sequenced in a study of cytomegalovirus exposure and HLA in healthy donors (dated by TCRdb to 2017 to 2019). The library was produced with the immunoSEQ multiplex PCR assay. The multiplex PCR relied on a mix of 60 forward primers for TCR Vbeta segments and 13 reverse primers for TCR Jbeta segments. TCRdb provides this immuneACCESS table in a form limited to in-frame rearrangements. Some clones are lacking; in checked studies, under half of them reflect an unresolved V gene, and why the rest are absent is not known. The sample contains some 120,000 clones, around 80% of them found a single time. Of the sample, 2.5% to 3% is held by the ten largest clones. The sample consisted of PBMCs. The receptors were gathered from a woman under 30 in good health and CMV-seropositive.

V usage is TRBV6-1 and J usage is TRBJ1-5; the D is unclear. The CDR3 covers 14 residues. The V end was cut by 2 bases, the J end by 1 base, with 6 bases between. Germline V CDR1 and CDR2: MNHNS, SASEGT. The CDR3 here is CASSERRSNQPQHF. The DNA of the CDR3 is TGTGCCAGCAGTGAAAGGCGGAGCAATCAGCCCCAGCATTTT.

The chain is built from TRBV7-2 and TRBJ2-1, with D possibly TRBD2 on 6 matching bases. CDR1 and CDR2 from the germline V gene are SGHTA and FQGNSA. This CDR3 contains 15 residues. Trimming left V 0 bases short and J 2 bases short, with 8 bases between. This chain's CDR3 is CASSLASGTYNEQFF. The CDR3 DNA sequence: TGTGCCAGCAGCTTAGCTAGCGGTACCTACAATGAGCAGTTCTTC.

The chain recombines TRBV5-1 with TRBJ2-3; D perhaps matches TRBD2 (6 bases). V was pared by 8 bases and J by 3 bases, with 19 bases between. CDR3 size: 15 residues. Germline loops: CDR1 SGHRS, CDR2 YFSETQ. CDR3 nucleotides: TGCGCCAGTGACCGGGACTCACGAGGGACAGATACGCAGTATTTT. Translating gives CASDRDSRGTDTQYF.

V is TRBV18 and J is TRBJ1-1, with 9 bases matching TRBD1. Trimming cost V 0 bases and J 0 bases; bases outside gene matches: 5. Germline V gene lookup returns CDR1 KGHSH and CDR2 LQKENI. CDR3 length equals 17 residues. CDR3 DNA: TGTGCCAGCTCACCACCTGGGACAGGGTCCATGAACACTGAAGCTTTCTTT. Its protein product is CASSPPGTGSMNTEAFF.

The CDR3 DNA sequence: TGTGCCAGCAGTATTACCGGGACAGGGGTCCCCTACGAGCAGTACTTC. Protein: CASSITGTGVPYEQYF. The V gene is TRBV7-9, the J gene TRBJ2-7, with 10 positions matching TRBD1. J lost 2 bases, V lost 6 bases, and 10 bases had no gene match. CDR1 and CDR2 from the germline V gene are SEHNR and FQNEAQ (reference sequence). This CDR3 comprises 16 residues.

The V call is TRBV6-5, the J call TRBJ2-7; TRBD2 aligns across 8 bases. V was clipped by 2 bases and J by 5 bases; unmatched bases: 8. Germline V gene data show CDR1 as MNHEY and CDR2 as SVGAGI. CDR3 length equals 15 residues. CDR3 sequence reads: CASSYPGGGIHEQYF. The CDR3 DNA reads TGTGCCAGCAGTTACCCCGGGGGGGGTATCCACGAGCAGTACTTC.

The CDR3 region has the DNA TGTGCCATCAGTGGGGGGGACTTTCAACAGCCCCAGCATTTT. It translates to CAISGGDFQQPQHF. V is TRBV10-3 and J is TRBJ1-5, with a weak D call TRBD1 (5 bases). Germline values: CDR1 ENHRY, CDR2 SYGVKD. Trimming cost V 4 bases and J 7 bases, with 14 bases left between them. The CDR3 runs 14 residues.

The rearrangement joins TRBV11-2 to TRBJ2-7; 8 nucleotides agree with TRBD2. This CDR3 region has 15 residues. Germline loops: CDR1 SGHAT, CDR2 FQNNGV. Trimming removed 0 bases from V and 3 bases from J; junction bases left unmatched: 4. CDR3 in amino acids: CASSLELAAHYEQYF. The CDR3 coding sequence is TGTGCCAGCAGCTTAGAACTAGCGGCTCACTACGAGCAGTACTTC.

Worth noting for this clone: The junction differs from germline at one of its ends, possibly a read error. The sample holds other DNA sequences that translate to the same CDR3. The V and J genes are TRBV30 and TRBJ2-1, with 7 bases fitting TRBD2. The CDR3 runs to 16 residues. From germline, CDR1 is GTSNPN and CDR2 SVGIG (reference sequence). CDR3 sequence reads: CAWSDGLAGDSNEQFF. Written as DNA, the CDR3 is TGTGCCTGGAGTGACGGGCTCGCGGGAGATAGCAATGAGCAATTCTTC.

The chain recombines TRBV30 with TRBJ1-4, with a tentative D call TRBD1 (6 bases). Germline values: CDR1 GTSNPN, CDR2 SVGIG (reference sequence). V lost 7 bases to trimming and J lost 8 bases, with 14 bases between them. CDR3 length: 12 amino acids. As DNA, the CDR3 is TGTGCCTCGGGACAATCAGAGGAAAAACTGTTTTTT. Amino acids: CASGQSEEKLFF.

This clone was seen a handful of times. V gene TRBV25-1 combines with J gene TRBJ2-3; D unclear. Looked up from germline, CDR1 is MGHDK and CDR2 is SYGVNS. CDR3 length: 16 residues. Deletions cut 5 bases from V and 0 bases from J, with 15 bases between. The CDR3 loop reads CASSRFQLSSTDTQYF. The CDR3 bases are TGTGCCAGCAGTCGATTTCAACTCTCTAGCACAGATACGCAGTATTTT.

The chain employs TRBV4-2 and TRBJ1-2; D unclear. Trimming shortened V by 1 base and J by 1 base, and 19 bases separated the two germline ends. The CDR3 has 18 residues. The germline CDR1 and CDR2 sequences are LGHNA and YNFKEQ. CDR3 residues: CASSQVSPRSPVNYGYTF. The DNA of the CDR3 is TGTGCCAGCAGCCAAGTTTCCCCCCGGTCACCTGTTAACTATGGCTACACCTTC.

V and J are TRBV6-5 and TRBJ2-7; 7 nucleotides match TRBD1. The germline V gene has CDR1 MNHEY and CDR2 SVGAGI. Trimming at V came to 7 bases and at J to 6 bases, leaving 6 bases not matched to a gene. This CDR3 has 12 amino acids. The CDR3 coding sequence is TGTGCCAGCAACAGGGGTCTAGGCGAGCAGTACTTC. Its translation is CASNRGLGEQYF.

The chain joins TRBV6-6 to TRBJ2-7, with 7 bases fitting TRBD2. After removal of 3 bases from V and 2 bases from J, the junction contained 4 bases not matched to a gene. This CDR3 contains 14 residues. Germline lookup yields CDR1 MNHNY and CDR2 SVGAGI (reference sequence). Written as DNA, the CDR3 is TGTGCCAGCAGTTATGCCCGGGAGGCCTACGAGCAGTACTTC. Amino acid sequence: CASSYAREAYEQYF.

V gene TRBV5-1 combines with J gene TRBJ1-1; no definite D call. The V gene lost 0 bases and the J gene lost 0 bases, with 9 bases spanning the gap. The CDR3 is 15 amino acids. Per germline, CDR1 SGHRS and CDR2 YFSETQ. CDR3 nucleotides: TGCGCCAGCAGCTTGGCGGCACAGCTGAACACTGAAGCTTTCTTT. Its translation: CASSLAAQLNTEAFF.

This rearrangement joins TRBV5-5 to TRBJ2-5; 9 nucleotides match TRBD1. CDR3 size: 12 residues. With V trimmed by 8 bases and J by 11 bases, 10 bases remained unmatched. Germline loops: CDR1 SGHKS, CDR2 YYEKEE (reference sequence). CDR3 in amino acids: CASSQGAREQYF. CDR3 DNA sequence: TGTGCCAGTTCACAGGGGGCGCGTGAGCAGTACTTC. The complete variable domain, with remaining parts taken from reference TRBV5-5 and TRBJ2-5, reads DAGVTQSPTHLIKTRGQQVTLRCSPISGHKSVSWYQQVLGQGPQFIFQYYEKEERGRGNFPDRFSARQFPNYSSELNVNALLLGDSALYLCASSQGAREQYFGPGTRLLVL.

V usage is TRBV11-2 and J usage is TRBJ1-5; D gene unclear. Germline values: CDR1 SGHAT, CDR2 FQNNGV. The CDR3 has 12 residues. Trimming removed 3 bases from V and 6 bases from J, with 6 bases in between. CDR3 in DNA: TGTGCCAGCAGCTTCGGCGGTCAGCCCCAGCATTTT. This translates into CASSFGGQPQHF.